This T cell receptor beta chain was captured by sequencing in a study of shared clonotypes between healthy human individuals. Study conclusions and caveats: Several donors held approximately 4.6% of naive CD4 clonotypes in common. It was the few donors that limited the genetic and exposure-history diversity represented.

There are 19 residues in the CDR3. Trimming stripped 2 bases from V and 3 bases from J, with 26 bases between. Germline values: CDR1 MGHRA, CDR2 YSYEKL. The protocol was immunoSEQ multiplex PCR, while the TCRdb copy is restricted to in-frame clones and leaves out a portion. Here the sample spans roughly 2.1 million clones, about 92% being singletons. Naive CD8 cells, CD45RO-negative and positively selected for CCR7, excluded terminally differentiated effector memory CD45RA+ cells. In regard to this clone: Antigen unknown.

The receptor was isolated from a man between 18 and 29 years old in good health. Some clones in this sample may be carry-over from other donors' samples. The chain couples TRBV4-1 to TRBJ2-7; a weak D match, TRBD2 (7 bases). The sequenced material came from naive CD8+ T cells from PBMCs. Written as DNA, the CDR3 is TGCGCCAGCAGCCAAAATATTTTGGGAGGGGGGGCAGGAATCTACGAGCAGTACTTC. It encodes CASSQNILGGGAGIYEQYF.